The source of this T cell receptor beta chain is a study of CD8 T cells in ankylosing spondylitis. Notes on this clonotype: Its specificity is unknown.

General study findings and limits: Reportedly, matched ankylosing spondylitis synovial fluid was significantly enriched for disease-linked clones.

Each CDR3 protein gets one entry after TCRdb re-called the 5' RACE reads with MiXCR. The sample consists of 250,000 or so distinct CDR3 sequences, roughly 25% of them appearing once. CDR1 is DFQATT and CDR2 is SNEGSKA in the germline V gene (reference sequence). Trimming took off 0 bases at V and 10 bases at J, with 15 bases between the two ends. This CDR3 is built from 13 residues. The rearrangement links TRBV20-1 to TRBJ1-1; D gene uncertain. The sequenced sample was blood, either unsorted or a sorted T cell fraction (not recorded which). This clonotype was obtained from a male donor with ankylosing spondylitis or in good health (not recorded which). CDR3 sequence reads: CSAREPSGLTAFF. The CDR3 nucleotides are TGCAGTGCTAGAGAGCCCTCAGGACTCACAGCTTTCTTT.